The present T cell receptor (beta chain) was sequenced within a study of blood T cells in healthy people across ages. The study's findings and limits: Higher diversity, along with more naive CD4+ cells, distinguished long-lived donors from aged donors.

Germline-derived CDR1 and CDR2 are SGHTA and FQGNSA. The CDR3 is 11 residues long. Per sample, at least 6 micrograms of total RNA were extracted. A word on this clonotype: The target antigen is unknown. Germline and junction disagree at one end, which may indicate a read error.

Next came a second PCR, run for about 7 to 12 cycles, which used a sample-barcoded 5' primer along with a J-beta primer mix. MiXCR was run by TCRdb on the 5' RACE reads, yielding one entry per CDR3 protein. The data show 910,000 or so distinct CDR3 sequences, with 45% to 60% seen just once and about a fifth held by the top ten. This sequence joins TRBV7-2 and TRBJ2-7; D is ambiguous. Sequencing was carried out using blood. The TCR sequence derives from a woman aged 60-70 years in good health. CDR3: CASSGLYGQYF. The CDR3 region has the DNA TGTGCCAGCAGCGGGCTTTACGGGCAGTACTTC.